This entry is about one TCR beta chain. This clonotype was seen a few times. Its specific antigen is unknown. The input lacks base qualities; no much larger clone sits a single base away. Libraries were prepared through 5' RACE. The sequencer was an Illumina HiSeq 2500. A second roughly 6 to 12 cycle PCR used a sample-barcoded 5' primer and a J-beta primer mix. A unique molecular identifier was introduced onto each TCR beta cDNA molecule by a template-switch 5' adaptor carrying 12 random nucleotides. Each sample yielded at least 3 million CDR3-containing paired-end reads. All of the RNA was converted into first-strand cDNA using the Mint cDNA synthesis kit, with a TRBC-specific oligonucleotide serving as the primer. After uracil-DNA glycosylase treatment, a first 18-cycle PCR used universal primers M1SS and BC2_uni_R on all cDNA. The paper's processing steps were these. For normalization, 1 million high-quality reads, each with a distinct molecular identifier, were randomly selected from each sample. Instead of being binned into consensus sequences, reads with shared molecular identifiers were discarded. MiTCR, run with a Q25 quality threshold and the strictest error-elimination algorithm, handled CDR3 identification, clonotype clustering and error correction. Lower-bound total TCR beta diversity was estimated with a nonparametric unseen species model using Euler transformation. The public reads were reprocessed in TCRdb via fastp at Q25 and MiXCR, keeping in-frame beta chains. Under each unique CDR3 protein, matching rows form one entry showing the most common genes and DNA. These V and J calls derive from TCRdb rather than the authors' analysis. The sample includes 1.5 million to 1.8 million distinct CDR3 sequences, with approximately 43% observed a single time. The ten largest clones take up less than 5% of the sample.

This entry comes from a study of blood T cells in healthy people across ages (dated by TCRdb to 2014 to 2015). Turning to the overall study: In model experiments, template switching captured roughly one uniquely barcoded TCR beta cDNA molecule for every two T cells. The study measured age-related changes in TCR beta repertoire diversity using deep sequencing normalized with unique cDNA molecular identifiers. The donors were split into four age groups: young (average about 15 years), middle-aged (about 40), aged (more than 60) and long-lived (under 90). Donors of different ages were randomly distributed across sequencing lanes to avoid experimental bias. Two additional independent replicas of 1 million unique cDNA reads from the same blood draw were analyzed for two donors (one aged 18 to 29 and one aged 80 or older). The investigation overall reported the following: Compared with the aged group, the long-lived group had more naive CD4+ T cells, fewer expanded clones and increased TCR diversity, suggesting age selection. Estimates of total diversity based on one million sequenced T cells were regarded as lower bounds and as underestimates. Observed TCR beta diversity per million T cells fell roughly linearly with age, and a significant reduction was already apparent by age around 36. Conclusive comparison of naive and antigen-experienced compartments was prevented by the profiling of bulk unsorted PBMCs. Because donor CMV infection status was unknown, age-related changes in expanded clonotypes were potentially confounded. A strong correlation was found between observed TCR beta diversity and the percentage of naive T cells measured by flow cytometry.

Systemically healthy Caucasian individuals from Russia, some 36 in total and aged about 6 to 90 years, were included as donors. Around 10 milliliters of peripheral blood were collected from each donor into EDTA-treated Vacutainer tubes. Ficoll-Paque density-gradient centrifugation was used to isolate PBMCs, with at least 6 million per sample. Total RNA, at least 6 micrograms per sample, was extracted from PBMCs with Trizol reagent. For every donor, an aliquot of PBMCs went through flow cytometry to measure the percentages of naive CD45RAhigh/CD27high T cells. The origin of this receptor is a woman aged 18-30 years in good health. Sequenced: blood.

CDR3 reads: CASSGGTGMNTEAFF. The DNA is TGTGCCAGCAGTGGAGGGACAGGTATGAACACTGAAGCTTTCTTT. This chain joins TRBV6-5 to TRBJ1-1, with TRBD1 matching 8 junction bases. V loses 5 bases at its end and J loses 0 bases; junction bases beyond the gene matches: 5. Reading from cysteine to phenylalanine, the CDR3 counts 15 amino acids. Left in the record is the CDR3 DNA by itself, 45 bases read in frame from the first base. From a lookup of the germline V gene, CDR1 and CDR2 are MNHEY and SVGAGI.